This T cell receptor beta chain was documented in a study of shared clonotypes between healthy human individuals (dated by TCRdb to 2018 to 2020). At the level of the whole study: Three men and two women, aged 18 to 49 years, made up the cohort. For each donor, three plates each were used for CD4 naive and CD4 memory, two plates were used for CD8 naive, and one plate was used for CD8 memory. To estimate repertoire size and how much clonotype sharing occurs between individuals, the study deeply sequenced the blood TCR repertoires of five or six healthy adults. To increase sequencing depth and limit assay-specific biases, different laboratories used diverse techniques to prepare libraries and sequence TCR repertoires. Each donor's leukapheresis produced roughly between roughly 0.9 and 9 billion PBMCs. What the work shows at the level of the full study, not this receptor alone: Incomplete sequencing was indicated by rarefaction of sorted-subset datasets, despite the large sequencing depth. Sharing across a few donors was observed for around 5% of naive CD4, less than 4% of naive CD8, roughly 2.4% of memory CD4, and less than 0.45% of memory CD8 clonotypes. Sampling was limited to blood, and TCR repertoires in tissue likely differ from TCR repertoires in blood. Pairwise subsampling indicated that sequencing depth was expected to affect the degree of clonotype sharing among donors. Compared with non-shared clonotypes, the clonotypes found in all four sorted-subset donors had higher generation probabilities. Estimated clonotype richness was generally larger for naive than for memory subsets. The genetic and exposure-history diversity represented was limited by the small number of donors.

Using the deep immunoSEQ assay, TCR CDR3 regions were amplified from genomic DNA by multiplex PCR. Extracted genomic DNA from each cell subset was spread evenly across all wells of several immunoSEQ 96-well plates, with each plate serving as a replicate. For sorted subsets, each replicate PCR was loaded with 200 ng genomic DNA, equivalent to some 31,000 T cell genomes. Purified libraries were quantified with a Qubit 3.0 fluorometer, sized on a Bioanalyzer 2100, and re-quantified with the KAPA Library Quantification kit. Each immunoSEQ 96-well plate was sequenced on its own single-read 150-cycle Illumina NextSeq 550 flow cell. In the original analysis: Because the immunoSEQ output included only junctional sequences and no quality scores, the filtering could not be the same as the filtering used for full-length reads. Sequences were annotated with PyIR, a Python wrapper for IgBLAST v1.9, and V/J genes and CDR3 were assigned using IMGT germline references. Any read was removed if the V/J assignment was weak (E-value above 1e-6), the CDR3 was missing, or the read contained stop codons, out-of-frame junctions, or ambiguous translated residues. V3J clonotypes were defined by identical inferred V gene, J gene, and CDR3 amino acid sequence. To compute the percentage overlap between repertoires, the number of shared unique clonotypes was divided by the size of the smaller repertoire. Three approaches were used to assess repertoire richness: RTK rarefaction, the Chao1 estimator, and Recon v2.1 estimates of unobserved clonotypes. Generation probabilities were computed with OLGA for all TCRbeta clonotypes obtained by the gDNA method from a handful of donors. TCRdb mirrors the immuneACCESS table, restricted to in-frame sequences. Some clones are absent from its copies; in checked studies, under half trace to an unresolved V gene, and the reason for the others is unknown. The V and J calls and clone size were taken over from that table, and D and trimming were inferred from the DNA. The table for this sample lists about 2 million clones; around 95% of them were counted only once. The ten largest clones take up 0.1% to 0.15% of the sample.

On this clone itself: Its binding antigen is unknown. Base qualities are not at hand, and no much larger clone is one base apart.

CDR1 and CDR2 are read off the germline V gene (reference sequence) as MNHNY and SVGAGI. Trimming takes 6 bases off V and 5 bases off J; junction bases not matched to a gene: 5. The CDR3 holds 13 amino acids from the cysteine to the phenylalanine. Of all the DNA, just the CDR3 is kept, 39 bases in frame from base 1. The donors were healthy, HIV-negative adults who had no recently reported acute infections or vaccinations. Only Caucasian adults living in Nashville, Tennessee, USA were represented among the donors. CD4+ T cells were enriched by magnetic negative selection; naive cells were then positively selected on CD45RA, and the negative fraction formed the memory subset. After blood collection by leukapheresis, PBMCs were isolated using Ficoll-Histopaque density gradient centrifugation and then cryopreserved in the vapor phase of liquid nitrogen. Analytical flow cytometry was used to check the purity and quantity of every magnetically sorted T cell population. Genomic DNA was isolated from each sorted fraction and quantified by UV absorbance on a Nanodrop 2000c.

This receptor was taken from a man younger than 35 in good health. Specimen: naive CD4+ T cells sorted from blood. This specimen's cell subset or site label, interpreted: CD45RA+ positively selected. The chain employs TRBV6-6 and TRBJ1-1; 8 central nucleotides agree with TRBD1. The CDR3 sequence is CASSSDRATEAFF. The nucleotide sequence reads TGTGCCAGCAGCTCGGACAGGGCGACTGAAGCTTTCTTT.